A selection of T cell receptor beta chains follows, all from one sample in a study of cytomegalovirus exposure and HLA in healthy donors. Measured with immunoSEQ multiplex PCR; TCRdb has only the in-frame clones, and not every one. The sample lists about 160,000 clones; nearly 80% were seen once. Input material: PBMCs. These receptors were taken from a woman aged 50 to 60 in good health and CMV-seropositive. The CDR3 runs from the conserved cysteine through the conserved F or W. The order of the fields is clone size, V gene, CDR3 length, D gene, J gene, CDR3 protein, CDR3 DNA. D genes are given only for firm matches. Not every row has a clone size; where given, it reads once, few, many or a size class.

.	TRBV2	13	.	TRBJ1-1	CASSGLSDTEAFF	TGTGCCAGCAGTGGACTCTCCGACACTGAAGCTTTCTTT
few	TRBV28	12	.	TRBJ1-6	CASRTGDSPLHF	TGTGCCAGCCGGACGGGGGATTCACCCCTCCACTTT
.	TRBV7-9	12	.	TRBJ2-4	CASSLRGSYQYF	TGTGCCAGCAGCTTAAGGGGATCCTATCAGTACTTC
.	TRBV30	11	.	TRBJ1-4	CAWTLSEKLFF	TGTGCCTGGACTTTGAGTGAAAAACTGTTTTTT
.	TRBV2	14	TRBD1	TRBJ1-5	CASSDRGRGQPQHF	TGTGCCAGCAGTGACAGGGGGCGAGGTCAGCCCCAGCATTTT
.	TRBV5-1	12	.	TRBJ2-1	CASSPDTDEQFF	TGCGCCAGCAGCCCGGACACAGATGAGCAGTTCTTC
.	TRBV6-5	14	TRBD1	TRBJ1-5	CASRVDRGNVAQHF	TGTGCCAGCCGCGTCGACAGGGGAAATGTAGCCCAGCATTTT
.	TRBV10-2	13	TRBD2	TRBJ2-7	CASSAGGPYEQYF	TGCGCCAGCTCGGCGGGAGGGCCCTACGAGCAGTACTTC
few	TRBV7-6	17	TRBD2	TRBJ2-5	CASSLADGAGGQETQYF	TGTGCCAGCAGCTTAGCCGACGGAGCGGGGGGACAAGAGACCCAGTACTTC
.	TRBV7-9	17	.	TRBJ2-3	CASSLVSSASFTDTQYF	TGTGCCAGCAGCTTAGTGTCCAGCGCTTCGTTCACAGATACGCAGTATTTT
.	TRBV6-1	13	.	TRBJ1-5	CASTGGRGQPQHF	TGTGCCAGCACAGGAGGGCGAGGTCAGCCCCAGCATTTT
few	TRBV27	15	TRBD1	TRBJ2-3	CASSFRQGASDTQYF	TGTGCCAGCAGTTTTCGGCAGGGGGCCTCAGATACGCAGTATTTT
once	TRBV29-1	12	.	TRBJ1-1	CSGGRENTEAFF	TGCAGCGGTGGGCGTGAGAACACTGAAGCTTTCTTT
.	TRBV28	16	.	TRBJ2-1	CASSSPITRVDNEQFF	TGTGCCAGCAGTTCCCCTATAACTCGAGTAGACAATGAGCAGTTCTTC
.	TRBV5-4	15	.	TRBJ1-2	CASSLGGITNYGYTF	TGTGCCAGCAGCTTGGGGGGCATTACTAACTATGGCTACACCTTC
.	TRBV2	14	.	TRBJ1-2	CASSEVTGLGGYTF	TGTGCCAGCAGTGAAGTAACAGGGTTGGGTGGCTACACCTTC
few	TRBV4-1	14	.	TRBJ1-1	CASSQDSVNTEAFF	TGCGCCAGCAGCCAAGATTCCGTAAACACTGAAGCTTTCTTT
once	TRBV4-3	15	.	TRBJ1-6	CASSQDPSRVSPLHF	TGCGCCAGCAGCCAAGATCCATCACGAGTTTCACCCCTCCACTTT
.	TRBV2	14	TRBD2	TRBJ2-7	CASSDTSDIYEQYF	TGTGCCAGCAGTGACACTAGCGACATTTACGAGCAGTACTTC
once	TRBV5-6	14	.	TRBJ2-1	CASSSGLLYNEQFF	TGTGCCAGCAGCTCGGGACTCCTATACAATGAGCAGTTCTTC
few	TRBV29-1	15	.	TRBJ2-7	CSVLTRGMFPYEQYF	TGCAGCGTGCTGACAAGGGGGATGTTCCCCTACGAGCAGTACTTC
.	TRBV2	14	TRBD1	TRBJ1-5	CASSGGQVNQPQHF	TGTGCCAGCAGTGGAGGACAGGTCAATCAGCCCCAGCATTTT
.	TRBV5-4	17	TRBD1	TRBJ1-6	CASSPYIGQASNSPLHF	TGTGCCAGCAGTCCATATATCGGACAGGCGTCCAATTCACCCCTCCACTTT
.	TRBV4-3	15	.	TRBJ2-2	CASSQGDSNTGELFF	TGCGCCAGCAGCCAAGGAGACTCTAACACCGGGGAGCTGTTTTTT
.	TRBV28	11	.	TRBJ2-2	CASSFIGELFF	TGTGCCAGCAGTTTTATCGGGGAGCTGTTTTTT
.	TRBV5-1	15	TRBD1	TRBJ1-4	CASSLVGQGEEKLFF	TGCGCCAGCAGCTTGGTGGGACAGGGTGAAGAAAAACTGTTTTTT
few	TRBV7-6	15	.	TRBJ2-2	CASSPRRSNTGELFF	TGTGCCAGCAGCCCCCGTAGGAGTAACACCGGGGAGCTGTTTTTT
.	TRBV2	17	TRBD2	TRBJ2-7	CASRGQTGLANYYEQYF	TGTGCCAGCAGGGGACAAACGGGACTAGCGAACTACTACGAGCAGTACTTC
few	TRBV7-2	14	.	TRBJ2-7	CASSRDSVQHEQYF	TGTGCCAGCAGCCGAGACAGTGTCCAGCACGAGCAGTACTTC
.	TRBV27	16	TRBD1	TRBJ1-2	CASSAGTGGLGYGYTF	TGTGCCAGCAGCGCCGGGACAGGCGGGCTCGGCTATGGCTACACCTTC
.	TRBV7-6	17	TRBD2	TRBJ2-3	CASSLLQRGGGTDTQYF	TGTGCCAGCAGCTTACTACAGCGGGGGGGTGGCACAGATACGCAGTATTTT
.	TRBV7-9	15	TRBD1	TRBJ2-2	CASSLTGRNTGELFF	TGTGCCAGCAGCTTGACAGGGAGGAACACCGGGGAGCTGTTTTTT
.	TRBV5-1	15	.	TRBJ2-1	CASSLMGGAYNEQFF	TGCGCCAGCAGCTTGATGGGAGGTGCCTACAATGAGCAGTTCTTC
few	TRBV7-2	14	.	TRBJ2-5	CASSTDQGWETQYF	TGTGCCAGCTCTACGGATCAGGGGTGGGAGACCCAGTACTTC
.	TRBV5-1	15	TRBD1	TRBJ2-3	CASSLGTGVADTQYF	TGCGCCAGCAGCTTGGGGACAGGGGTGGCAGATACGCAGTATTTT
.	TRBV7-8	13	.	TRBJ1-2	CASSLGGVYGYTF	TGTGCCAGCAGCTTAGGGGGGGTGTATGGCTACACCTTC
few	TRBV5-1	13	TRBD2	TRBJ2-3	CASSLGAGETQYF	TGCGCCAGCAGCTTGGGTGCGGGGGAGACGCAGTATTTT
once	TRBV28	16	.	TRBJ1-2	CASSLYEVKRFYGYTF	TGTGCCAGCAGTTTATATGAAGTCAAGAGATTTTATGGCTACACCTTC
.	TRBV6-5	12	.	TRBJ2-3	CATSPGTDTQYF	TGTGCCACATCCCCAGGGACAGATACGCAGTATTTT
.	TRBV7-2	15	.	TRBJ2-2	CASSLDLGLAGELFF	TGTGCCAGCAGCTTAGATTTGGGGCTGGCCGGGGAGCTGTTTTTT
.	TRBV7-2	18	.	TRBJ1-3	CASSSSGQGGYSGNTIYF	TGTGCCAGCAGCTCATCGGGTCAAGGGGGATACTCTGGAAACACCATATATTTT
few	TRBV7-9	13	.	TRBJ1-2	CASSLDSHYGYTF	TGTGCCAGCAGCTTAGACAGTCACTATGGCTACACCTTC
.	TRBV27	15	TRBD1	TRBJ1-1	CASSLLGQLNTEAFF	TGTGCCAGCAGTTTACTGGGACAGCTGAACACTGAAGCTTTCTTT
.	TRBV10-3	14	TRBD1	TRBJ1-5	CAISQTRDRDSQHF	TGTGCCATCAGCCAAACGCGGGACAGGGATTCCCAGCATTTT
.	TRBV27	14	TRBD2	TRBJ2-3	CASIINPGGSTQYF	TGTGCCAGCATTATAAACCCGGGGGGTAGTACGCAGTATTTT
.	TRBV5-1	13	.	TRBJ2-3	CASRLGSTDTQYF	TGCGCCAGCCGTCTCGGTAGCACAGATACGCAGTATTTT
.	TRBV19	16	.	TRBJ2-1	CASSIGMIEAYNEQFF	TGTGCCAGTAGTATTGGAATGATCGAGGCCTACAATGAGCAGTTCTTC
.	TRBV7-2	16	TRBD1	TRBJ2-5	CASSTRTGERQETQYF	TGTGCCAGCAGCACTCGAACAGGGGAAAGGCAAGAGACCCAGTACTTC
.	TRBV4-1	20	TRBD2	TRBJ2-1	CASSHRRSLPSGNSYNEQFF	TGCGCCAGCAGCCACCGAAGAAGTTTACCTAGCGGGAACTCCTACAATGAGCAGTTCTTC
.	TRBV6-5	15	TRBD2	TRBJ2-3	CASSSTSGASHTQYF	TGTGCCAGCAGCTCAACTAGCGGGGCATCACATACGCAGTATTTT
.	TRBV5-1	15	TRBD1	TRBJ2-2	CASSPGTGNTGELFF	TGCGCCAGCAGCCCAGGGACAGGGAACACCGGGGAGCTGTTTTTT
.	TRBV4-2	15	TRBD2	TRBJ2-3	CASSQGSAGADTQYF	TGTGCCAGCAGCCAAGGGTCAGCGGGGGCAGATACGCAGTATTTT
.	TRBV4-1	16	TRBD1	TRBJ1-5	CASSQATQGASQPQHF	TGCGCCAGCAGCCAAGCTACGCAGGGGGCCTCTCAGCCCCAGCATTTT
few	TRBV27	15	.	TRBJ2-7	CASTLIGGRGREQYF	TGTGCCAGCACTTTAATCGGGGGAAGGGGTCGCGAGCAGTACTTC
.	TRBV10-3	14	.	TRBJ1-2	CAISEDRDTPAYTF	TGTGCCATCAGTGAGGACCGGGACACCCCCGCCTACACCTTC
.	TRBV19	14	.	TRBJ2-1	CASSINRVANEQFF	TGTGCCAGTAGTATAAACAGGGTAGCCAATGAGCAGTTCTTC
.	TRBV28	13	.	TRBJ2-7	CASEDHLPREQYF	TGTGCCAGCGAAGATCACCTCCCGCGGGAGCAGTACTTC
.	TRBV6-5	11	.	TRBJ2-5	CASSTQTEQYF	TGTGCCAGCAGTACCCAGACGGAGCAGTACTTC
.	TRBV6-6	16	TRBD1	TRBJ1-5	CASSYSSGGSNQPQHF	TGTGCCAGCAGTTACTCGTCAGGGGGATCCAATCAGCCCCAGCATTTT